This TCR beta chain was retrieved from a study of blood T cell repertoires in COVID-19. Germline V CDR1 and CDR2: KGHSH, LQKENI. The CDR3 totals 16 residues. The V gene end was trimmed by 3 bases and the J gene end by 6 bases; junction bases not matched to a gene: 7. Clones were sequenced by immunoSEQ multiplex PCR, and TCRdb holds only the in-frame ones, with some missing. Here the sample spans about 69,000 clones, over 70% being singletons. V gene TRBV18 combines with J gene TRBJ1-5; the match to TRBD1 covers 11 bases. What was sequenced was peripheral blood. This sequence was found in a man between 60 and 70 years old with acute or convalescent COVID-19. This chain's CDR3 is CASSPLDRGRSQPQHF. In nucleotides, the CDR3 is TGTGCCAGCTCACCCCTGGACAGGGGGCGTTCTCAGCCCCAGCATTTT. Full variable domain (rest looked up from reference TRBV18 and TRBJ1-5): NAGVMQNPRHLVRRRGQEARLRCSPMKGHSHVYWYRQLPEEGLKFMVYLQKENIIDESGMPKERFSAEFPKEGPSILRIQQVVRGDSAAYFCASSPLDRGRSQPQHFGDGTRLSIL.